This T cell receptor beta chain was documented in a study of T cell repertoires in cytomegalovirus infection. Across the whole study: Newly reported HLA-C-restricted and thoroughly characterized HLA-B-restricted CMV epitopes were employed. Both a matching HLA type and CMV infection were indicated by public TCR beta signatures.

A word on this clonotype: What it binds is not known.

The CDR3 runs to 14 residues. V lost 6 bases and J lost 2, with 10 bases in between. Germline lookup yields CDR1 MNHEY and CDR2 SMNVEV (reference sequence). Each CDR3 protein is one row after TCRdb ran MiXCR on the reads. The data show about 110,000 distinct CDR3 sequences, about 30% seen once. Overall study findings and caveats: Dominant in the ex vivo response were TCR beta clonotypes restricted by HLA-C and specific for CMV. Pooled public TCR beta family frequency picked out CMV carriers with the relevant HLA.

The source was CD8+ T cells from cultured PBMCs, collected from culture after CMV antigen stimulation. The chain recombines TRBV27 with TRBJ2-2; D is possibly TRBD1 (5 bases). This TCR was recovered from a human donor in good health (CMV status not recorded). Some clones in this sample may be carry-over from other donors' samples. CDR3 in amino acids: CASRGQVNTGELFF. The CDR3 DNA is TGTGCCAGCAGGGGGCAAGTAAACACCGGGGAGCTGTTTTTT.